The 22 T cell receptor beta chains reported below all come from one sample, sequenced in a study of T-cell memory formation after mild COVID-19. MiXCR, applied by TCRdb to the 5' RACE reads, yields one record per CDR3 protein. The sample holds around 300,000 distinct CDR3 sequences; over 11% are singletons and the top ten take 21%. Sequencing was performed on PBMCs or a T cell subset sorted from them (not recorded which). The receptors come from a young man who had mild COVID-19 (a few samples of this study predate the infection). Cell type and time point are not known.

This clonotype occurred a few times. The chain uses TRBV6-5 and TRBJ1-3; D gene unclear. V gave up 0 bases and J gave up 2 bases, with 5 bases separating them. Germline V gene lookup returns CDR1 MNHEY and CDR2 SVGAGI. This CDR3 comprises 14 residues. The CDR3 DNA sequence: TGTGCCAGCAGTTACTCGAGGCCTGGAAACACCATATATTTT. Amino acid sequence: CASSYSRPGNTIYF.

The rearrangement uses TRBV12-3 or TRBV12-4 and TRBJ1-2; 7 bases match TRBD1. Trimming at V came to 5 bases and at J to 8 bases, leaving 11 bases not matched to a gene. The CDR3 sequence is 14 residues long. CDR3 residues: CASSLMGTETGYTF. The CDR3 DNA reads as TGTGCCAGCAGTCTAATGGGGACAGAGACGGGCTACACCTTC.

This clonotype was counted many times. J is TRBJ2-7 and V is TRBV7-2; possible D gene TRBD2, 5 bases. The germline CDR1 and CDR2 sequences are SGHTA and FQGNSA. The V gene lost 6 bases and the J gene lost 0 bases, with 9 bases spanning the gap. The CDR3 is 13 residues long. CDR3: CASSAGRSYEQYV. The CDR3 DNA follows: TGTGCCAGCAGTGCGGGCCGCTCCTACGAGCAGTACGTC.

This clonotype has a handful of counts. V gene TRBV6-2 or TRBV6-3 combines with J gene TRBJ1-2; D is possibly TRBD1 (5 bases). The CDR3 contains 12 residues. With 9 bases removed from V and 6 bases from J, the gap between germline ends came to 14 bases. Germline CDR1 MNHEY, CDR2 SVGEGT. Here the CDR3 reads CASGTPVDGYTF. In nucleotides, the CDR3 is TGTGCCAGTGGGACCCCCGTGGATGGCTACACCTTC.

At least ten counts were recorded for this clonotype. The V call is TRBV7-9, the J call TRBJ2-5, with D uncertain. Germline V gene lookup returns CDR1 SEHNR and CDR2 FQNEAQ (reference sequence). Trimming cost V 3 bases and J 1 base, with 9 bases left between them. The CDR3 totals 14 residues. The CDR3 bases are TGTGCCAGCAGCTTCTACGCTAGCCAAGAGACCCAGTACTTC. Translating gives CASSFYASQETQYF.

The chain carries TRBV6-6 and TRBJ2-3; D is undetermined. The germline V and J ends were trimmed by 7 bases and 3 bases, with 8 bases remaining between them. Looked up from germline, CDR1 is MNHNY and CDR2 is SVGAGI (reference sequence). The CDR3 has 12 amino acids. The DNA for the CDR3 is TGTGCCAGCACTTGGGGAACAGATACGCAGTATTTT. Translation: CASTWGTDTQYF.

This sequence joins TRBV12-3 or TRBV12-4 and TRBJ2-5; D remains unclear. The CDR3 is made up of 15 amino acids. The V end was cut by 3 bases, the J end by 5 bases, with 16 bases between. The CDR3 region has the DNA TGTGCCAGCAGTTTTGGTACTACGCGTCGGGAGACCCAGTACTTC. This codes for CASSFGTTRRETQYF.

The rearrangement joins TRBV14 to TRBJ2-3, with D uncertain. CDR1 is SGHDN and CDR2 is FVKESK in the germline V gene. The V gene lost 6 bases and the J gene lost 0 bases, with 13 bases spanning the gap. The CDR3 is 15 amino acids. CDR3 region: CASRHDGASTDTQYF. CDR3 coding DNA: TGTGCCAGCAGACATGACGGAGCTAGCACAGATACGCAGTATTTT. Combining the CDR3 with reference TRBV14 and TRBJ2-3 gives the whole variable domain EAGVTQFPSHSVIEKGQTVTLRCDPISGHDNLYWYRRVMGKEIKFLLHFVKESKQDESGMPNNRFLAERTGGTYSTLKVQPAELEDSGVYFCASRHDGASTDTQYFGPGTRLTVL.

This clonotype appeared many times. The chain has TRBV7-9 and TRBJ1-1, with D perhaps TRBD1 (5 bases). The germline V gene encodes CDR1 SEHNR and CDR2 FQNEAQ (reference sequence). The CDR3 has 13 amino acids. Trimming took off 1 base at V and 4 bases at J, with 7 bases between the two ends. The chain's CDR3 is CASSLVGATEAFF. The DNA of the CDR3 is TGTGCCAGCAGCTTAGTCGGGGCCACTGAAGCTTTCTTT.

This clonotype was counted a few times. The V call is TRBV11-2, the J call TRBJ2-7, with 11 bases aligning to TRBD1. Losses at the gene ends were 3 bases for V and 3 bases for J; bases not matched to a gene: 1. Germline V gives CDR1 SGHAT, CDR2 FQNNGV. The CDR3 contains 14 residues. CDR3 amino acids: CASSLDRGLYEQYF. CDR3 DNA: TGTGCCAGCAGCTTGGACAGGGGGCTCTACGAGCAGTACTTC.

This clonotype was seen more than once but under ten times. V gene TRBV5-1 combines with J gene TRBJ2-5; D perhaps matches TRBD2 (6 bases). The CDR3 is 15 residues long. Germline CDR1 reads SGHRS; CDR2 reads YFSETQ. V lost 3 bases to trimming and J lost 2 bases, with 14 bases between them. The CDR3 DNA reads TGCGCCAGCAGCTGGACCGTCGCGGGGCAAGAGACCCAGTACTTC. Its protein product is CASSWTVAGQETQYF.

With respect to this clonotype: The junction and the germline gene differ at one end; a read error may be behind it. The chain has TRBV12-3 or TRBV12-4 and TRBJ2-3; D is uncertain. The CDR3 extends over 9 amino acids. The CDR3: CASTDTQYF. The CDR3, as DNA: TGTGCGAGCACAGATACGCAGTATTTT.

This clonotype was seen a few times. The CDR3 loop reads CASMGQGSETQYF. In DNA, the CDR3 is TGTGCCAGCATGGGACAGGGGAGCGAGACCCAGTACTTC. The rearrangement uses TRBV6-5 and TRBJ2-5, with 10 bases that match TRBD1. Germline-derived CDR1 and CDR2 are MNHEY and SVGAGI. The CDR3 totals 13 residues. V was clipped by 7 bases and J by 5 bases; unmatched bases: 4.

The J gene is TRBJ1-2, the V gene TRBV5-5, with D uncertain. This CDR3 is 14 amino acids long. The V and J ends lost 5 bases and 2 bases respectively, with 13 bases between them. CDR1 and CDR2 (germline): SGHKS, YYEKEE (reference sequence). The CDR3, as DNA: TGTGCCAGCAGATCATGGACGACAAACTATGGCTACACCTTC. Translation: CASRSWTTNYGYTF.

V gene TRBV30 combines with J gene TRBJ2-1, with TRBD2 matching 9 bases. J lost 4 bases, V lost 3 bases, and 10 bases had no gene match. CDR3 size: 16 residues. Germline V gene lookup returns CDR1 GTSNPN and CDR2 SVGIG (reference sequence). DNA for the CDR3: TGTGCCTGGAGGGGTCCCTTAGCGGGGGCTTACAATGAGCAGTTCTTC. It codes for CAWRGPLAGAYNEQFF.

This clonotype came up many times. For the CDR3, the DNA is TGTGCCAGCACCTTTCAGGGGCTGACTGAAGCTTTCTTT. Translation: CASTFQGLTEAFF. The chain uses TRBV7-2 and TRBJ1-1; possible D gene TRBD1, 6 bases. Trimming removed 7 bases from V and 5 bases from J, with 14 bases in between. This CDR3 is built from 13 residues. CDR1 and CDR2 (germline): SGHTA, FQGNSA.

This clonotype was picked up a small number of times. The chain uses TRBV7-6 and TRBJ1-5; a weak D match, TRBD1 (6 bases). CDR3 length: 14 amino acids. Per the germline V gene, CDR1 is SGHVS and CDR2 is FNYEAQ. Deletions cut 5 bases from V and 7 bases from J, with 15 bases between. The CDR3, as DNA: TGTGCCAGCAGCCCCACCTCCGGGGGCCAGCCCCAGCATTTT. Protein sequence: CASSPTSGGQPQHF.

This clonotype was counted between two and nine times. The rearrangement joins TRBV6-2 or TRBV6-3 to TRBJ2-1; the D gene is possibly TRBD1 (5 bases). CDR1 MNHEY and CDR2 SVGEGT come from the germline V gene. This CDR3 has 15 amino acids. The V and J ends lost 1 base and 4 bases respectively, with 11 bases between them. DNA for the CDR3: TGTGCCAGCAGTTACTTTCCAGGGTCGTACAATGAGCAGTTCTTC. Residues: CASSYFPGSYNEQFF.

V gene TRBV7-8 combines with J gene TRBJ1-1; 9 bases map to TRBD1. V was clipped by 1 base and J by 5 bases; unmatched bases: 2. Looked up from germline, CDR1 is SGHVS and CDR2 is FQNEAQ. This CDR3 spans 14 amino acids. The CDR3 coding sequence is TGTGCCAGCAGCTTAGTGGACAGGGGTACTGAAGCTTTCTTT. Protein: CASSLVDRGTEAFF.

The chain carries TRBV6-5 and TRBJ2-6, with D possibly being TRBD1 or TRBD2 (5 bases each). Trimming removed 0 bases at V and 9 bases at J, with 12 bases between. Germline V gene lookup returns CDR1 MNHEY and CDR2 SVGAGI. The CDR3 is 15 residues long. This CDR3 reads CASSYSEWGFNVLTF. In DNA form, the CDR3 reads TGTGCCAGCAGTTACTCGGAATGGGGGTTCAACGTCCTGACTTTC.

The chain links TRBV7-7 to TRBJ2-7; no clear D. V dropped 1 base and J dropped 3 bases, with 10 bases sitting between them. Germline CDR1 and CDR2: SSHAT and FNYEAQ (reference sequence). CDR3 length equals 14 residues. DNA of the CDR3: TGTGCCAGCAGCTTAGGGTCTGGGGTCTACGAGCAGTACTTC. It codes for CASSLGSGVYEQYF. Full variable domain (missing parts from reference TRBV7-7 and TRBJ2-7): GAGVSQSPRYKVTKRGQDVTLRCDPISSHATLYWYQQALGQGPEFLTYFNYEAQPDKSGLPSDRFSAERPEGSISTLTIQRTEQRDSAMYRCASSLGSGVYEQYFGPGTRLTVT.

J is TRBJ2-7 and V is TRBV6-2 or TRBV6-3; TRBD2 is a possible D gene (6 bases). The CDR3 sequence is 14 residues long. V was shortened by 7 bases and J by 3 bases, with 16 bases between the two germline ends. CDR1 and CDR2 (germline): MNHEY, SVGEGT. The CDR3 sequence is CASTGTGPFYEQYF. CDR3 coding DNA: TGTGCCAGCACTGGGACTGGACCCTTCTACGAGCAGTACTTC.